The 27 T cell receptor beta chains reported below all come from one sample, sequenced in a study of human T cells and chemical hapten exposure. Documented time point: pre-sensitization, week 0. Regarding treatment: therapeutic diphenylcyclopropenone sensitization with weekly scalp DPC. MiXCR, applied by TCRdb to the RACE reads, yields one record per CDR3 protein. The data show about 110,000 distinct CDR3 sequences, 9% to 15% seen once. This sample comprised whole blood, obtained in connection with sensitization to the hapten diphenylcyclopropenone (DPC). The receptors originated from a woman in her forties or fifties with alopecia areata. Some clones in this sample may be carry-over from other donors' samples.

The rearrangement uses TRBV6-2 or TRBV6-3 and TRBJ1-5, with D unresolved. Trimming cost V 1 base and J 5 bases, with 6 bases left between them. CDR3 size: 13 residues. CDR1 and CDR2 from the germline V gene are MNHEY and SVGEGT. The CDR3 loop reads CASSYFGDQPQHF. DNA for the CDR3: TGTGCCAGCAGTTACTTTGGGGATCAGCCCCAGCATTTT.

J is TRBJ2-6 and V is TRBV12-3 or TRBV12-4, with D perhaps TRBD1 (5 bases). This CDR3 is 15 amino acids long. Trimming removed 5 bases at V and 0 bases at J, with 8 bases between. The DNA of the CDR3 is TGTGCCAGCAGTCTACAGGCCTCTGGGGCCAACGTCCTGACTTTC. Translation: CASSLQASGANVLTF.

This chain joins TRBV2 and TRBJ2-1, with D possibly being TRBD2 (7 bases). There are 15 residues in the CDR3. Germline V gene lookup returns CDR1 SNHLY and CDR2 FYNNEI. Trimming removed 3 bases at V and 2 bases at J, with 11 bases between. Written as DNA, the CDR3 is TGTGCCAGCAGTGATGCGGGGGCAGCCTACAATGAGCAGTTCTTC. Amino acid sequence: CASSDAGAAYNEQFF.

This clonotype appeared a few times. The chain carries TRBV2 and TRBJ2-7; 9 bases align to TRBD2. Germline CDR1 and CDR2: SNHLY and FYNNEI. The length of the CDR3 is 11 residues. Trimming removed 9 bases from V and 7 bases from J; junction bases left unmatched: 4. The DNA for the CDR3 is TGTGCCAGTCGAGCGGGGGGTGAGCAGTACTTC. This gives the protein CASRAGGEQYF.

The V and J genes are TRBV28 and TRBJ1-3; no firm D call. The length of the CDR3 is 15 residues. The V gene's germline CDR1 is MDHEN and CDR2 SYDVKM. V was clipped by 8 bases and J by 1 base, with 15 bases between them. The CDR3 is CASRGVRDSGNTIYF. CDR3 in DNA: TGTGCCAGCCGCGGCGTAAGGGATTCTGGAAACACCATATATTTT.

This clonotype was seen at least ten times. The chain recombines TRBV6-6 with TRBJ2-5; 8 nucleotides align to TRBD1. This CDR3 comprises 11 residues. V lost 9 bases to trimming and J lost 4 bases; unmatched junction nucleotides: 1. CDR1 is MNHNY, CDR2 SVGAGI, per germline (reference sequence). The CDR3 reads CASTGGETQYF. The CDR3 DNA sequence: TGTGCCAGTACAGGGGGAGAGACCCAGTACTTC.

There are many counts of this clonotype. This chain connects TRBV19 to TRBJ2-1; 8 nucleotides align to TRBD1. J gave up 2 bases and V 7 bases, and 7 bases lay outside the gene matches. This CDR3 comprises 15 residues. CDR1 and CDR2 from the germline V gene are LNHDA and SQIVND (reference sequence). CDR3 protein: CASTEDRGPYNEQFF. The CDR3 coding sequence is TGTGCCAGTACCGAAGACAGGGGCCCCTACAATGAGCAGTTCTTC.

The table lists this clonotype with a few counts. The chain employs TRBV4-1 and TRBJ2-2; no definite D call. The germline V gene encodes CDR1 MGHRA and CDR2 YSYEKL. This CDR3 has 15 amino acids. The V end was cut by 1 base, the J end by 2 bases, with 8 bases between. CDR3: CASSQGRSNTGELFF. In nucleotides, the CDR3 is TGCGCCAGCAGCCAAGGCCGGTCAAACACCGGGGAGCTGTTTTTT.

CDR3 in amino acids: CASSLESWRYTF. The DNA for the CDR3 is TGTGCCAGCAGTTTGGAAAGCTGGCGCTACACCTTC. V and J are TRBV28 and TRBJ1-2; D ambiguous. V lost 3 bases to trimming and J lost 9 bases, with 11 bases between them. The CDR3 extends over 12 amino acids. Germline CDR1 and CDR2: MDHEN and SYDVKM.

Only a few counts were recorded for this clonotype. This rearrangement joins TRBV7-9 to TRBJ1-1, with D perhaps TRBD1 (6 bases). The V end lost 3 bases, the J end lost 11 bases, and 13 bases lay between the germline ends. This CDR3 contains 12 residues. The germline gives CDR1 SEHNR, CDR2 FQNEAQ (reference sequence). CDR3 residues: CASSFIQGNAFF. DNA of the CDR3: TGTGCCAGCAGCTTCATCCAGGGGAATGCTTTCTTT.

The table lists this clonotype with many counts. V usage is TRBV27 and J usage is TRBJ2-2; D not certain. The CDR3 has 13 amino acids. Trimming shortened V by 6 bases and J by 3 bases, and 8 bases separated the two germline ends. Germline-derived CDR1 and CDR2 are MNHEY and SMNVEV (reference sequence). The chain's CDR3 is CASSPLDTGELFF. The CDR3, as DNA: TGTGCCAGCAGCCCCCTGGACACCGGGGAGCTGTTTTTT.

V gene TRBV5-4 combines with J gene TRBJ2-1; TRBD2 matches 9 bases. This CDR3 contains 18 residues. Per germline, CDR1 SGHNT and CDR2 YYREEE (reference sequence). Losses at the gene ends were 1 base for V and 0 bases for J; bases not matched to a gene: 8. CDR3 in amino acids: CASSLPGVAGVSYNEQFF. The CDR3 bases are TGTGCCAGCAGCTTGCCCGGGGTAGCGGGGGTCTCCTACAATGAGCAGTTCTTC.

The V gene is TRBV5-1, the J gene TRBJ2-7; D could derive from TRBD1 or TRBD2 (5 bases each). The CDR3 contains 15 residues. Germline V gives CDR1 SGHRS, CDR2 YFSETQ. With 3 bases removed from V and 2 bases from J, the gap between germline ends came to 15 bases. Here the CDR3 DNA reads TGCGCCAGCAGCTACTCTCGGGACGGACCCTACGAGCAGTACTTC. It codes for CASSYSRDGPYEQYF. The full variable domain, completed using reference TRBV5-1 and TRBJ2-7, is KAGVTQTPRYLIKTRGQQVTLSCSPISGHRSVSWYQQTPGQGLQFLFEYFSETQRNKGNFPGRFSGRQFSNSRSEMNVSTLELGDSALYLCASSYSRDGPYEQYFGPGTRLTVT.

This clonotype was observed a handful of times. The chain couples TRBV28 to TRBJ2-1, with no clear D. CDR3 length: 13 amino acids. The germline V gene encodes CDR1 MDHEN and CDR2 SYDVKM. Trimming removed 7 bases from V and 8 bases from J, with 15 bases in between. CDR3 DNA: TGTGCCAGCACTTCAGGTTTTAACGATGAGCAGTTCTTC. Protein product: CASTSGFNDEQFF.

V and J are TRBV4-2 and TRBJ2-1; TRBD2 agrees at 12 bases. CDR1 and CDR2 (germline): LGHNA, YNFKEQ. The CDR3 is 17 amino acids. V dropped 4 bases and J dropped 7; count of bases not matched to a gene: 11. CDR3 protein: CASSPLSSGGARNEQFF. The CDR3 DNA reads as TGTGCCAGCAGCCCCTTATCTAGCGGGGGGGCCCGGAATGAGCAGTTCTTC.

The rearrangement joins TRBV10-3 to TRBJ2-5; D is perhaps TRBD2 (5 bases). The germline V gene encodes CDR1 ENHRY and CDR2 SYGVKD. The ends were cut back, 2 bases at V and 1 base at J, with 8 bases in the middle. This CDR3 is 14 amino acids long. In nucleotides, the CDR3 is TGTGCCATCAGTGAGGGACTTCTCCAAGAGACCCAGTACTTC. This translates into CAISEGLLQETQYF.

V and J are TRBV20-1 and TRBJ2-3; D uncertain. Germline values: CDR1 DFQATT, CDR2 SNEGSKA (reference sequence). V dropped 7 bases and J dropped 0 bases, with 8 bases sitting between them. The CDR3 loop spans 12 amino acids. This CDR3 reads CSGRISTDTQYF. The CDR3 coding sequence is TGCAGTGGCCGGATTAGCACAGATACGCAGTATTTT.

CDR3 in amino acids: CASSLRANGANVLTF. The CDR3, as DNA: TGTGCCAGCAGCCTAAGGGCTAACGGGGCCAACGTCCTGACTTTC. The genes are TRBV28 and TRBJ2-6, with D hard to call. Germline V gives CDR1 MDHEN, CDR2 SYDVKM. The CDR3 has 15 amino acids. V was trimmed by 6 bases and J by 4 bases, leaving 13 bases between them.

This clonotype was observed a handful of times. V is TRBV7-8 and J is TRBJ2-1, with 15 bases identical to TRBD2. The CDR3 is 18 residues long. Germline trimming cut 5 bases from V and 4 bases from J; bases unmatched to any gene: 9. Germline V gene data show CDR1 as SGHVS and CDR2 as FQNEAQ. CDR3 DNA sequence: TGTGCCAGCAGCCGCTGGACTAGCGGGGGGGAATTTTACAATGAGCAGTTCTTC. Its translation: CASSRWTSGGEFYNEQFF.

This clonotype was found a few times. This chain joins TRBV18 and TRBJ1-5; no clear D. Germline CDR1 KGHSH, CDR2 LQKENI. The V and J ends lost 1 base and 5 bases respectively, with 9 bases between them. CDR3 length: 14 amino acids. The CDR3 loop is CASSPLSGDQPQHF. CDR3 in DNA: TGTGCCAGCTCACCACTTTCGGGTGATCAGCCCCAGCATTTT.

The rearrangement joins TRBV4-3 to TRBJ1-2; TRBD1 aligns across 8 bases. Germline V gives CDR1 LGHNA, CDR2 YSLEER. The CDR3 is made up of 14 amino acids. Germline trimming cut 1 base from V and 4 bases from J; bases unmatched to any gene: 2. CDR3 loop: CASSQVGTGYGYTF. The CDR3, as DNA: TGCGCCAGCAGCCAAGTGGGGACAGGCTATGGCTACACCTTC.

This clonotype was picked up a small number of times. This rearrangement joins TRBV7-9 to TRBJ1-6; D gene uncertain. The V gene lost 4 bases and the J gene lost 2 bases, with 18 bases spanning the gap. There are 18 residues in the CDR3. CDR1 and CDR2 from the germline V gene are SEHNR and FQNEAQ (reference sequence). CDR3: CASSYRAGGGTYNSPLHF. As DNA, the CDR3 is TGTGCCAGCAGCTACAGAGCAGGTGGTGGCACCTATAATTCACCCCTCCACTTT.

Concerning this clonotype itself: It is unclear where the CDR3 begins or ends on the DNA, so no DNA is shown, and the CDR3 is as TCRdb lists it. The chain has TRBV6-5 and TRBJ2-3; no check of the table's D call, TRBD1, against the DNA was made. In germline, CDR1 is MNHEY, CDR2 SVGAGI. The CDR3 sequence runs 16 residues, both termini included. The CDR3 sequence is CASSTSWQGATDTQYF.

The genes are TRBV11-2 and TRBJ1-5; D is uncertain. Germline V gene data show CDR1 as SGHAT and CDR2 as FQNNGV. This CDR3 comprises 15 residues. Trimming took 5 bases from V and 7 from J, leaving 18 bases between them. This CDR3 is CASSPEWPSKQPQHF. The CDR3 region has the DNA TGTGCCAGCAGCCCAGAGTGGCCCTCGAAGCAGCCCCAGCATTTT.

The chain joins TRBV7-9 to TRBJ2-7, with 10 bases matching TRBD1. The CDR3 spans 15 residues. With 3 bases clipped from V and 8 bases from J, the junction kept 10 bases outside the gene matches. Germline V gene data show CDR1 as SEHNR and CDR2 as FQNEAQ (reference sequence). CDR3 sequence: CASSFSGTGVEKQYF. The CDR3 bases are TGTGCCAGCAGCTTTTCCGGGACAGGGGTAGAAAAGCAGTACTTC.

At least ten counts were recorded for this clonotype. The chain links TRBV29-1 to TRBJ2-1, with TRBD1 matching 7 bases. Trimming at V came to 4 bases and at J to 9 bases, leaving 9 bases not matched to a gene. The length of the CDR3 is 13 residues. Looked up from germline, CDR1 is SQVTM and CDR2 is ANQGSEA. CDR3 amino acids: CSVGDRIGSEQFF. CDR3 in DNA: TGCAGCGTTGGGGACAGAATAGGCTCTGAGCAGTTCTTC.

This chain joins TRBV5-4 and TRBJ2-7; the match to TRBD2 covers 8 bases. This CDR3 is 15 amino acids long. The ends lost 5 bases at V and 1 base at J; junction bases unmatched: 8. Germline V lookup: CDR1 SGHNT, CDR2 YYREEE (reference sequence). The CDR3 nucleotides are TGTGCCAGCAGTGCGGAGGGCGGGAGGTCCTACGAGCAGTACTTC. Its translation is CASSAEGGRSYEQYF.